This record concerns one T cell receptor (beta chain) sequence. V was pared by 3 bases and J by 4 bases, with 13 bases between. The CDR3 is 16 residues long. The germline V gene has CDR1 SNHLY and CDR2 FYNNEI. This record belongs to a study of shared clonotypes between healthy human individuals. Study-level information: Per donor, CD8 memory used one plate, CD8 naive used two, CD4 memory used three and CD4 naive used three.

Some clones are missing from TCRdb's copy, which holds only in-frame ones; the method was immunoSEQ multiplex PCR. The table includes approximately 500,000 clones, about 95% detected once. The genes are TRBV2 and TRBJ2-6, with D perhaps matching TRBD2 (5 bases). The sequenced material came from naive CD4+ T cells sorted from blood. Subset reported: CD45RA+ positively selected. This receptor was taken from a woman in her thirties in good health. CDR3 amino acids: CASSERRTVGANVLTF. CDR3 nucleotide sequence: TGTGCCAGCAGTGAGCGCAGGACTGTGGGGGCCAACGTCCTGACTTTC.